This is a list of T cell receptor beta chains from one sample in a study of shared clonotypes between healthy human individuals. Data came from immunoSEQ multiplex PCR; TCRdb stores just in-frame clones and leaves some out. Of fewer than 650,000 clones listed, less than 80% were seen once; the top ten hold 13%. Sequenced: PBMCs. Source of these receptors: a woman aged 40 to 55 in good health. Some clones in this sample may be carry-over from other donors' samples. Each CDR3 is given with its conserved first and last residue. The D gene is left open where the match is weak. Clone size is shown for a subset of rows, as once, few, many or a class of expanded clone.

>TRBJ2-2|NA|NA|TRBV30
CAWSVLRDTGELFF
TGTGCCTGGAGTGTACTTCGAGACACCGGGGAGCTGTTTTTT
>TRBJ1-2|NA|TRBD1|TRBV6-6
CASSYEGQDYGYTF
TGTGCCAGCAGTTATGAGGGACAGGACTATGGCTACACCTTC
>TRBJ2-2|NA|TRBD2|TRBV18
CASPGLETGELFF
TGTGCCAGTCCGGGACTAGAGACCGGGGAGCTGTTTTTT
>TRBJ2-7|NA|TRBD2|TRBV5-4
CASSLLSGRRDEQYF
TGTGCCAGCAGCCTCCTTAGCGGGAGACGCGACGAGCAGTACTTC
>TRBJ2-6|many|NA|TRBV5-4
CASRTNRIRSGANVLTF
TGTGCCAGCAGAACGAATCGAATCCGCTCTGGGGCCAACGTCCTGACTTTC
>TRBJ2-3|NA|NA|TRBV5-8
CASSLTITDTQYF
TGTGCCAGCAGCTTGACCATCACAGATACGCAGTATTTT
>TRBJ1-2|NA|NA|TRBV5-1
CASSVRDENGYTF
TGCGCCAGCAGCGTCCGGGACGAAAATGGCTACACCTTC
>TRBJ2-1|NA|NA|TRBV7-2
CASSLVVYYEQFF
TGTGCCAGCAGCTTAGTTGTGTACTATGAGCAGTTCTTC
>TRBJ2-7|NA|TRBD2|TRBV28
CASEGLAGEGYEQYF
TGTGCCAGCGAGGGACTAGCGGGAGAAGGCTACGAGCAGTACTTC
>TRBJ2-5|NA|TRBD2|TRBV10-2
CASSDPGLAGGETQYF
TGCGCCAGCAGTGACCCGGGACTAGCGGGAGGAGAGACCCAGTACTTC
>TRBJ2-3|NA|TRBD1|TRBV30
CAWRQGAMRSTDTQYF
TGTGCCTGGAGACAGGGGGCGATGAGAAGCACAGATACGCAGTATTTT
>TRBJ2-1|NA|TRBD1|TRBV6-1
CASSQTGLRDEQFF
TGTGCCAGCAGCCAGACAGGGCTTAGGGATGAGCAGTTCTTC
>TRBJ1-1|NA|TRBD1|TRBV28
CASRTPRTGGRRTEAFF
TGTGCCAGCAGAACACCCCGGACAGGGGGTCGAAGAACTGAAGCTTTCTTT
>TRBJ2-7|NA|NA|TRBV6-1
CASSSQTLATYEQYF
TGTGCCAGCAGTTCTCAGACATTGGCCACCTACGAGCAGTACTTC
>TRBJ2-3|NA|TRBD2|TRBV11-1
CASSLAPGGVRGDTQYF
TGTGCCAGCAGCTTAGCCCCCGGGGGGGTTCGCGGAGATACGCAGTATTTT
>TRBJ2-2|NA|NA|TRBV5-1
CAGSFTGSHTGELFF
TGCGCCGGCAGCTTCACAGGGTCCCACACCGGGGAGCTGTTTTTT
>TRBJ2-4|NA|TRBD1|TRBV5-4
CASSQGAALAKNIQYF
TGTGCCAGCAGCCAGGGGGCTGCCCTAGCCAAAAACATTCAGTACTTC
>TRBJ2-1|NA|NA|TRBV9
CASSVAGFSNEQFF
TGTGCCAGCAGCGTAGCCGGATTTAGTAACGAGCAGTTCTTC
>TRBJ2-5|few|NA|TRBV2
CASSRTYQGTQYF
TGTGCCAGCAGCCGGACCTACCAAGGGACCCAGTACTTC
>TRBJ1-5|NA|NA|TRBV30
CAWSQSNQPQHF
TGTGCCTGGAGTCAAAGCAATCAGCCCCAGCATTTT
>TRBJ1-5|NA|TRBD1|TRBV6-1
CASGQANNQPQHF
TGTGCCAGCGGACAGGCCAACAATCAGCCCCAGCATTTT
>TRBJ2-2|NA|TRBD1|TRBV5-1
CASSFGTANTGELFF
TGCGCCAGCAGCTTCGGGACAGCGAACACCGGGGAGCTGTTTTTT
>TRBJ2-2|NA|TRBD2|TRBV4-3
CASSRVSGLAGGPRTGELFF
TGCGCCAGCAGCCGAGTTTCGGGACTAGCGGGAGGGCCAAGGACCGGGGAGCTGTTTTTT
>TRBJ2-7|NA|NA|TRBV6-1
CASLKAGVYEQYF
TGTGCCAGTCTGAAAGCGGGCGTCTACGAGCAGTACTTC
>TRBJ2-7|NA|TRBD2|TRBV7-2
CASSPSSGRSYEQYF
TGTGCCAGCAGCCCCTCTAGCGGGAGGTCGTACGAGCAGTACTTC
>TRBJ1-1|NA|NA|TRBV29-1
CSVVRWGNTEAFF
TGCAGCGTTGTCCGGTGGGGGAACACTGAAGCTTTCTTT
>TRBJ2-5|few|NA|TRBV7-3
CASNPPSESRTQYF
TGTGCCAGCAACCCTCCAAGCGAGTCACGGACCCAGTACTTC
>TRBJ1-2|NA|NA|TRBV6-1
CASTPGRGNGYTF
TGTGCCAGCACACCTGGACGGGGGAATGGCTACACCTTC
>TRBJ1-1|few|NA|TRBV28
CASIPGDGSGIGAFF
TGTGCCAGCATCCCCGGAGATGGCAGTGGCATTGGGGCTTTCTTT
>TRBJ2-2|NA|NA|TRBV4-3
CASSQENGGLNTGELFF
TGCGCCAGCAGCCAAGAAAATGGCGGACTAAACACCGGGGAGCTGTTTTTT
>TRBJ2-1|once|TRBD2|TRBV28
CASSRDLGTSAPFF
TGTGCCAGCAGCCGGGACCTAGGGACTAGCGCCCCGTTCTTC
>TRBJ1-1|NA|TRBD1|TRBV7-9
CASSFSGQGTEAFF
TGTGCCAGCAGCTTCTCTGGACAGGGGACTGAAGCTTTCTTT
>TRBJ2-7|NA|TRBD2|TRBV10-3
CAISAGGLAAYEQYF
TGTGCCATCAGTGCGGGGGGACTAGCGGCCTACGAGCAGTACTTC
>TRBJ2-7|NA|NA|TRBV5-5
CASSLQGFYEQYF
TGTGCCAGCAGCTTACAGGGTTTTTACGAGCAGTACTTC
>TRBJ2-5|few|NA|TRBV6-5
CAARGEETQYF
TGTGCCGCCCGGGGCGAAGAGACCCAGTACTTC
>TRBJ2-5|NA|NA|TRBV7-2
CASSSGTRQETQYF
TGTGCCAGCAGCTCCGGGACAAGACAAGAGACCCAGTACTTC
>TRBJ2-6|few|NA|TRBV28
CASSIFILQGRRSGANVLTF
TGTGCCAGCAGTATATTCATCCTTCAGGGGAGAAGATCTGGGGCCAACGTCCTGACTTTC
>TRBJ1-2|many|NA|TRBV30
CAWSVTRLYGYTF
TGTGCCTGGAGTGTAACCCGACTCTATGGCTACACCTTC
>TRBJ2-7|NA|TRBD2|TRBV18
CASSPPPGRETYEQYF
TGTGCCAGCTCACCACCCCCCGGGAGGGAAACCTACGAGCAGTACTTC
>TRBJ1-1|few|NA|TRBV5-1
CASSPGRRNTEAFF
TGCGCCAGCAGCCCTGGACGGCGGAACACTGAAGCTTTCTTT
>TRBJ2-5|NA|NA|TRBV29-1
CSVRKRGNKETQYF
TGCAGCGTTCGGAAAAGGGGCAACAAAGAGACCCAGTACTTC
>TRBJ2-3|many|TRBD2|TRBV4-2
CASSQGREPDTQYF
TGTGCCAGCAGCCAAGGGCGGGAGCCAGATACGCAGTATTTT
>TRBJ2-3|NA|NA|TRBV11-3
CASSLDGTDTQYF
TGTGCCAGCAGCTTAGATGGGACAGATACGCAGTATTTT
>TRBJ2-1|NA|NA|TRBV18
CASSPPGRGIQSEQFF
TGTGCCAGCTCACCACCCGGCAGGGGAATTCAGAGTGAGCAGTTCTTC
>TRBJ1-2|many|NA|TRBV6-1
CASSEAADRGFYGYTF
TGTGCCAGCAGTGAAGCGGCGGACAGAGGATTCTATGGCTACACCTTC
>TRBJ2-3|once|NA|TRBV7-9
CASSRGPLSTDTQYF
TGTGCCAGCAGCCGAGGTCCCCTATCCACAGATACGCAGTATTTT
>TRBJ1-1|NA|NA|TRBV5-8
CASSLEGRSNTEAFF
TGTGCCAGCAGCTTGGAAGGCCGATCAAACACTGAAGCTTTCTTT
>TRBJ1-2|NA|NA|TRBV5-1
CASSLAGRYGYTF
TGCGCCAGCAGCTTGGCGGGGCGCTATGGCTACACCTTC
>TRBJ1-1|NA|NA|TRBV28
CASSLQGPGAFF
TGTGCCAGCAGTCTACAGGGCCCAGGAGCTTTCTTT
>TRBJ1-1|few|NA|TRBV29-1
CSVGQLGGTEAFF
TGCAGCGTTGGACAACTGGGGGGCACTGAAGCTTTCTTT
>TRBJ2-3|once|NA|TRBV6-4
CASREAPSTDTQYF
TGTGCCAGCAGGGAGGCACCTAGCACAGATACGCAGTATTTT
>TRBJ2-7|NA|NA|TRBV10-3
CAISGQLYEQYF
TGTGCCATCTCCGGGCAGTTATACGAGCAGTACTTC
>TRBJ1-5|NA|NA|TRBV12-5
CASGFSDQPQHF
TGTGCTAGTGGTTTCTCAGATCAGCCCCAGCATTTT
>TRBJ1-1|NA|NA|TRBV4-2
CASSQGWYEAFF
TGTGCCAGCAGCCAAGGGTGGTATGAAGCTTTCTTT
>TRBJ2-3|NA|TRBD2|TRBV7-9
CASSLDGREDTQYF
TGTGCCAGCAGCTTAGACGGGAGGGAGGATACGCAGTATTTT
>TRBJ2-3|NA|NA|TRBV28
CASSPRGGSGEDTQYF
TGTGCCAGCAGTCCCCGAGGAGGGTCGGGGGAGGATACGCAGTATTTT
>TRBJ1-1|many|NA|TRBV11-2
CASSLGRTEPEAFF
TGTGCCAGCAGCTTAGGTCGGACAGAGCCTGAAGCTTTCTTT